One and the same sample provided the 20 T cell receptor beta chains below, sequenced in a study of T cells after yellow fever vaccination. MiXCR was run by TCRdb on the 5' RACE reads, yielding one entry per CDR3 protein. The repertoire includes hundreds of thousands of distinct CDR3 sequences, around 20% of them detected once, and roughly a sixth sits in the top ten. The sample here was PBMCs, taken before the yellow fever booster vaccination. Receptor source: a man aged 18 to 30 who received the YFV17D yellow fever vaccine.

The table lists this clonotype with a few counts. The J gene is TRBJ2-5, the V gene TRBV28, with D unclear. The CDR3 spans 13 residues. Germline V gene sequence: CDR1 MDHEN, CDR2 SYDVKM. The V and J ends lost 7 bases and 1 base respectively, with 10 bases between them. CDR3 loop: CASKEAVQETQYF. The CDR3 bases are TGTGCCAGCAAAGAGGCAGTCCAAGAGACCCAGTACTTC.

The chain is built from TRBV28 and TRBJ2-1, with D hard to call. V shed 5 bases and J shed 12 bases, with 17 bases lying between them. The CDR3 covers 13 residues. Germline V gives CDR1 MDHEN, CDR2 SYDVKM. Here the CDR3 reads CASSPMTWLAQFF. The CDR3 region has the DNA TGTGCCAGCAGTCCCATGACCTGGCTGGCGCAGTTCTTC.

J is TRBJ2-3 and V is TRBV7-3; no clear D gene. This CDR3 is 13 amino acids long. V was clipped by 4 bases and J by 5 bases, with 10 bases between them. Germline V gene data show CDR1 as SGHTA and CDR2 as FQGTGA. The CDR3 spells CASSYRPGDTQYF. The CDR3 DNA is TGTGCCAGCAGCTACCGTCCCGGAGATACGCAGTATTTT.

The V gene is TRBV20-1, the J gene TRBJ2-3; 10 bases map to TRBD2. The germline V gene has CDR1 DFQATT and CDR2 SNEGSKA (reference sequence). The J segment lost 4 bases and the V segment lost 3 bases, leaving 7 bases of the junction unmatched. The CDR3 has 15 residues. Written as DNA, the CDR3 is TGCAGTGCTAGTACACTAGCGGGGTTGGCAGATACGCAGTATTTT. It yields the protein CSASTLAGLADTQYF.

In nucleotides, the CDR3 is TGTGCCAGCAGTGAAGCGTCGGGCGTCTATGGCTACACCTTC. Translation: CASSEASGVYGYTF. The J gene is TRBJ1-2, the V gene TRBV2; D gene unclear. CDR1 and CDR2 (germline): SNHLY, FYNNEI. With 0 bases removed from V and 4 bases from J, the gap between germline ends came to 9 bases. The CDR3 runs 14 residues.

This chain connects TRBV4-2 to TRBJ1-1; 9 bases are shared with TRBD1. CDR1 is LGHNA, CDR2 YNFKEQ, per germline. This CDR3 contains 15 residues. V dropped 2 bases and J dropped 4; count of bases not matched to a gene: 5. This chain's CDR3 is CASSQLDRGGTEAFF. In DNA form, the CDR3 reads TGTGCCAGCAGCCAACTGGACAGGGGTGGCACTGAAGCTTTCTTT.

This clonotype has a handful of counts. The chain recombines TRBV5-7 with TRBJ2-1, with 7 bases lining up with TRBD1. TRBV5-7 is filed as an ORF, its function uncertain. The V segment lost 0 bases and the J segment 8 bases; nucleotides outside the gene matches: 14. This CDR3 is 17 amino acids long. CDR3 nucleotides: TGTGCCAGCAGCTTGGATGAGGGGGCCTTTCTAAGAGATGAGCAGTTCTTC. Encoded protein: CASSLDEGAFLRDEQFF.

This chain uses TRBV28 with TRBJ1-1; D gene uncertain. From germline, CDR1 is MDHEN and CDR2 SYDVKM. Trimming pared 7 bases from V and 1 base from J, leaving 13 bases between. The CDR3 has 14 residues. The CDR3 nucleotides are TGTGCCAGCACCCCCCTGGGCGGGAACACTGAAGCTTTCTTT. The encoded protein is CASTPLGGNTEAFF.

This clonotype came up a few times. The chain's CDR3 is CAASRGGSEQFF. CDR3 in DNA: TGTGCCGCCTCTCGGGGCGGGAGTGAGCAGTTCTTC. The V call is TRBV6-5, the J call TRBJ2-1, with TRBD2 matching over 7 bases. V lost 11 bases and J lost 9; bases outside the gene matches: 10. The CDR3 is 12 amino acids. Germline V lookup: CDR1 MNHEY, CDR2 SVGAGI.

In its sample, this clonotype was seen a few times. The chain has TRBV7-9 and TRBJ1-5; a possible D gene is TRBD1 (5 bases). With 3 bases removed from V and 5 bases from J, the gap between germline ends came to 11 bases. This CDR3 spans 14 amino acids. From germline, CDR1 is SEHNR and CDR2 FQNEAQ (reference sequence). The chain's CDR3 is CASSFVGPDQPQHF. In DNA form, the CDR3 reads TGTGCCAGCAGCTTCGTGGGGCCAGATCAGCCCCAGCATTTT.

This chain joins TRBV14 and TRBJ1-2, with 10 bases that match TRBD1. The CDR3 is 17 residues long. Germline V gives CDR1 SGHDN, CDR2 FVKESK. V dropped 4 bases and J dropped 4; count of bases not matched to a gene: 12. The CDR3 nucleotides are TGTGCCAGCAGCCGCCTGGGGGACAGGGGCTCTTCCTATGGCTACACCTTC. Encoded protein: CASSRLGDRGSSYGYTF.

The rearrangement uses TRBV15 and TRBJ2-2; 7 bases map to TRBD1. CDR3 size: 14 residues. Germline values: CDR1 LNHNV, CDR2 YYDKDF (reference sequence). V was pared by 4 bases and J by 7 bases, with 6 bases of the junction left unmatched. The CDR3 protein is CATSTGTVNGELFF. CDR3 sequence (DNA): TGTGCCACCAGCACCGGGACAGTAAACGGGGAGCTGTTTTTT. Together with reference TRBV15 and TRBJ2-2, the CDR3 gives the full variable domain: DAMVIQNPRYQVTQFGKPVTLSCSQTLNHNVMYWYQQKSSQAPKLLFHYYDKDFNNEADTPDNFQSRRPNTSFCFLDIRSPGLGDTAMYLCATSTGTVNGELFFGEGSRLTVL.

In this sample, this clonotype turned up a few times. The chain joins TRBV18 to TRBJ2-5, with D tentatively TRBD2 (5 bases). Germline CDR1 reads KGHSH; CDR2 reads LQKENI. There are 14 residues in the CDR3. V lost 2 bases to trimming and J lost 5 bases, with 12 bases between them. CDR3 sequence: CASSPGLPVETQYF. The CDR3 DNA reads TGTGCCAGCTCACCAGGACTCCCTGTGGAGACCCAGTACTTC.

To note about this clonotype: A much larger clone differs from this one at a single base, so this may be a read error. The chain combines TRBV6-6 with TRBJ2-3, with a tentative D call TRBD1 (5 bases). Trimming removed 6 bases at V and 3 bases at J, with 13 bases between. Germline lookup yields CDR1 MNHNY and CDR2 SVGAGI (reference sequence). The length of the CDR3 is 14 residues. In nucleotides, the CDR3 is TGTGCCAGCAGCCCGACAGTGCTAACAGATACGCAGTATTTT. Protein: CASSPTVLTDTQYF.

This clonotype was seen ten or more times. CDR3 region: CASSVLQGAHGYTF. CDR3 nucleotides: TGTGCCAGCAGTGTCTTACAGGGGGCCCATGGCTACACCTTC. The chain joins TRBV6-1 to TRBJ1-2, with 9 bases identical to TRBD1. This CDR3 spans 14 amino acids. The germline gives CDR1 MNHNS, CDR2 SASEGT. Trimming took 4 bases from V and 6 from J; bases not matched to a gene: 6.

This clonotype has more than one count but fewer than ten. For the CDR3, the DNA is TGTGCCAGCAGTTTTCGGGGTACCTATGGCTACACCTTC. Translating gives CASSFRGTYGYTF. The V and J genes are TRBV12-3 or TRBV12-4 and TRBJ1-2; no reliable D call. CDR3 size: 13 residues. V was cut by 3 bases and J by 4 bases, with 9 bases left in between.

V gene TRBV10-3 combines with J gene TRBJ2-3, with D tentatively TRBD1 (5 bases). The CDR3 is made up of 15 amino acids. The V end lost 11 bases, the J end lost 2 bases, and 20 bases lay between the germline ends. Germline-derived CDR1 and CDR2 are ENHRY and SYGVKD. The CDR3 sequence is CAHSSRATFTDTQYF. The CDR3 nucleotides are TGTGCCCATTCATCCAGGGCAACCTTCACAGATACGCAGTATTTT.

The chain employs TRBV20-1 and TRBJ2-3; 7 bases line up with TRBD2. Looked up from germline, CDR1 is DFQATT and CDR2 is SNEGSKA (reference sequence). The CDR3 runs 16 residues. With 3 bases clipped from V and 2 bases from J, the junction kept 11 bases outside the gene matches. The DNA of the CDR3 is TGCAGTGCTAGCATCCTCGGCGGGGGATACACAGATACGCAGTATTTT. The encoded protein is CSASILGGGYTDTQYF.

Details on this clonotype: The junction and the germline gene differ at one end; a read error may be behind it. The J gene is TRBJ2-5, the V gene TRBV7-8; TRBD2 might be the D (6 bases). The germline V gene has CDR1 SGHVS and CDR2 FQNEAQ. The CDR3 is 13 residues long. The DNA for the CDR3 is TGTGCCAGCAGCCTAGCGACCTTATCGGCCCAGTACTTC. Amino acids: CASSLATLSAQYF.

The V and J genes are TRBV27 and TRBJ1-6, with D hard to call. The length of the CDR3 is 16 residues. Trimming took off 3 bases at V and 7 bases at J, with 16 bases between the two ends. Per the germline V gene, CDR1 is MNHEY and CDR2 is SMNVEV (reference sequence). The CDR3 nucleotides are TGTGCCAGCAGTTTTCGGGCCGTCGATTGGAATTCACCCCTCCACTTT. This sequence encodes CASSFRAVDWNSPLHF.